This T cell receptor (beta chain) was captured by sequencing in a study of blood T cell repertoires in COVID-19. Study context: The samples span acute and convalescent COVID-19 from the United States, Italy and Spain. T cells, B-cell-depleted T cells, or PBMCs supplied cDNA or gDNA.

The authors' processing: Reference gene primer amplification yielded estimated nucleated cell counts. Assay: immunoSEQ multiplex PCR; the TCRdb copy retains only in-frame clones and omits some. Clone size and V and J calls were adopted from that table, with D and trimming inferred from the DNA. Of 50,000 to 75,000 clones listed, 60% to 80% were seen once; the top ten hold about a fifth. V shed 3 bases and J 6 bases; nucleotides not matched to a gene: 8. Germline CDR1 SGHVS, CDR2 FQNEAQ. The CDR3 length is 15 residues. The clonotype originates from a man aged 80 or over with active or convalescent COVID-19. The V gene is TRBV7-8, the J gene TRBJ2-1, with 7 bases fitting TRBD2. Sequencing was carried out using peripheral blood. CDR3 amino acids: CASSFGLGSLNEQFF. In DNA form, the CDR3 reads TGTGCCAGCAGCTTCGGACTAGGGAGTCTCAATGAGCAGTTCTTC.